The entry that follows covers one T cell receptor (beta chain) sequence. This may be a read error, as it is one base from a much larger clone. Distinct nucleotide sequences in the sample also encode this CDR3. CDR3 size: 13 residues. Germline CDR1 LNHDA, CDR2 SQIVND (reference sequence). V was shortened by 1 base and J by 1 base, with 4 bases between the two germline ends. The data are from a study of blood T cell repertoires in COVID-19. Assay: immunoSEQ multiplex PCR; the TCRdb copy retains only in-frame clones and omits some. The sample includes some 490,000 clones, 80% to 90% seen only once; the top ten take 6.5% to 8.5%.

The chain recombines TRBV19 with TRBJ1-2; D unclear. Sequencing was performed on PBMCs or T cells enriched from blood (not recorded which). The sequence came from a woman aged 55-70 years who had recovered from COVID-19. The CDR3 DNA follows: TGTGCCAGTAGTATAGCACTTAACTATGGCTACACCTTC. It is translated as CASSIALNYGYTF. The variable domain in full, with the rest retrieved from reference TRBV19 and TRBJ1-2, is DGGITQSPKYLFRKEGQNVTLSCEQNLNHDAMYWYRQDPGQGLRLIYYSQIVNDFQKGDIAEGYSVSREKKESFPLTVTSAQKNPTAFYLCASSIALNYGYTFGSGTRLTVV.